This T cell receptor (beta chain) came from a study of T cell changes during pregnancy in multiple sclerosis. TCRdb's table, derived via immunoSEQ multiplex PCR, lists solely in-frame clones and lacks some. The data contain fewer than 45,000 clones, roughly 87% of them singletons. This CDR3 comprises 19 residues. Germline CDR1 and CDR2: MNHGY and SAAAGT. V lost 5 bases to trimming and J lost 4 bases; unmatched junction nucleotides: 18. This sample comprised CD4+ T cells from peripheral blood mononuclear cells, obtained after pregnancy. This chain links TRBV6-8 with TRBJ2-3; 10 nucleotides agree with TRBD2. This receptor was obtained from a female donor in good health, enrolled as a control in a pregnancy study. In DNA, the CDR3 is TGTGCCAGCAGTCTTCGACCAAACGAGCGGGAGGGCCTCTCAGATACGCAGTATTTT. Translating it yields CASSLRPNEREGLSDTQYF.